Below are 11 T cell receptor beta chains sequenced from a single sample in a study of cytomegalovirus exposure and HLA in healthy donors. Primers: 60 Vbeta forward and 13 Jbeta reverse. Some clones are missing from TCRdb's copy, which holds only in-frame ones; the method was immunoSEQ multiplex PCR. The repertoire consists of approximately 170,000 clones, with around 81% occurring once and the leading ten covering around 1%. The sequenced sample consisted of PBMCs. The receptors were sampled from a middle-aged woman in good health and CMV-seronegative.

In its sample, this clone was seen once. The V call is TRBV5-6, the J call TRBJ2-1, with 9 positions matching TRBD2. The V gene's germline CDR1 is SGHDT and CDR2 YYEEEE. The CDR3 extends over 15 amino acids. V was pared by 5 bases and J by 7 bases, with 10 bases of the junction left unmatched. CDR3 amino acids: CASRIAGAYTNEQFF. The CDR3 coding sequence is TGTGCCAGCAGAATAGCGGGAGCCTACACGAATGAGCAGTTCTTC.

The CDR3 sequence is CASSRLTSGANVLTF. For the CDR3, the DNA is TGTGCCAGCAGTCGACTTACCTCTGGGGCCAACGTCCTGACTTTC. The chain couples TRBV6-5 to TRBJ2-6; D gene uncertain. V was trimmed by 5 bases and J by 0 bases, leaving 8 bases between them. The CDR3 consists of 15 residues. CDR1 and CDR2 (germline): MNHEY, SVGAGI.

This clone was observed a handful of times. V gene TRBV19 combines with J gene TRBJ2-5, with 8 bases matching TRBD1. V shed 2 bases and J 4 bases; nucleotides not matched to a gene: 9. The CDR3 contains 16 residues. The germline V gene has CDR1 LNHDA and CDR2 SQIVND (reference sequence). CDR3 in DNA: TGTGCCAGTAGTATATCGACAGGGGTGGGAATAGAGACCCAGTACTTC. Its protein product is CASSISTGVGIETQYF.

V is TRBV7-3 and J is TRBJ2-1; no clear D gene. The CDR3 has 15 amino acids. Germline V gene data show CDR1 as SGHTA and CDR2 as FQGTGA. V was clipped by 4 bases and J by 4 bases, with 14 bases between them. As DNA, the CDR3 is TGTGCCAGCAGCTCAACTCCGAAGCGTTACAATGAGCAGTTCTTC. Its translation: CASSSTPKRYNEQFF.

The chain links TRBV13 to TRBJ1-1; D may be TRBD1 (5 bases). The CDR3 has 14 residues. V was cut by 5 bases and J by 5 bases, with 15 bases left in between. Germline lookup yields CDR1 PRHDT and CDR2 FYEKMQ (reference sequence). In DNA, the CDR3 is TGTGCCAGCAGCCCGAGAGGGCGGGGGACTGAAGCTTTCTTT. It yields the protein CASSPRGRGTEAFF.

V gene TRBV6-5 combines with J gene TRBJ1-6; TRBD1 might be the D (6 bases). The V gene lost 2 bases and the J gene lost 8 bases, with 10 bases spanning the gap. Germline V CDR1 and CDR2: MNHEY, SVGAGI. The CDR3 is 14 amino acids. The CDR3 DNA reads as TGTGCCAGCAGTTACAAGGGGGGGGATTCACCCCTCCACTTT. Its protein product is CASSYKGGDSPLHF.

The rearrangement uses TRBV2 and TRBJ2-3, with 10 bases aligning to TRBD2. The CDR3 consists of 13 residues. From germline, CDR1 is SNHLY and CDR2 FYNNEI. The junction had 7 bases not matched to a gene; V was cut back by 11 bases and J by 5 bases. This CDR3 reads CACGLADLDTQYF. The DNA of the CDR3 is TGTGCCTGCGGACTAGCGGATTTAGATACGCAGTATTTT. The full variable domain, with the rest looked up from reference TRBV2 and TRBJ2-3, is EPEVTQTPSHQVTQMGQEVILRCVPISNHLYFYWYRQILGQKVEFLVSFYNNEISEKSEIFDDQFSVERPDGSNFTLKIRSTKLEDSAMYFCACGLADLDTQYFGPGTRLTVL.

The CDR3 protein is CASELSGANVLTF. The DNA for the CDR3 is TGTGCCAGTGAACTCTCTGGGGCCAACGTCCTGACTTTC. The V gene is TRBV19, the J gene TRBJ2-6; D uncertain. CDR1 is LNHDA, CDR2 SQIVND, per germline (reference sequence). The V gene lost 8 bases and the J gene lost 0 bases, with 5 bases spanning the gap. The CDR3 loop spans 13 amino acids.

CDR3 region: CASRIEEKLFF. The CDR3 coding sequence is TGTGCCAGCAGAATTGAGGAAAAACTGTTTTTT. The V and J genes are TRBV6-6 and TRBJ1-4; D is undetermined. The CDR3 totals 11 residues. Germline V gene lookup returns CDR1 MNHNY and CDR2 SVGAGI (reference sequence). The germline V and J ends were trimmed by 6 bases and 8 bases, with 7 bases remaining between them.

The J gene is TRBJ1-4, the V gene TRBV19, with 9 bases lining up with TRBD1. V gave up 5 bases and J gave up 6 bases; unmatched junction bases: 7. The CDR3 spans 15 residues. Germline lookup yields CDR1 LNHDA and CDR2 SQIVND (reference sequence). The CDR3: CASSVLQGADEKLFF. CDR3 nucleotides: TGTGCCAGTAGTGTATTACAGGGGGCTGATGAAAAACTGTTTTTT.

The chain joins TRBV7-9 to TRBJ2-2; 10 bases agree with TRBD1. Germline V gives CDR1 SEHNR, CDR2 FQNEAQ (reference sequence). Trimming took 1 base from V and 7 from J; bases not matched to a gene: 3. CDR3 length equals 15 residues. The CDR3 DNA reads TGTGCCAGCAGCTTAGGGACAGGGGGTCTCGGGGAGCTGTTTTTT. Amino acids: CASSLGTGGLGELFF.